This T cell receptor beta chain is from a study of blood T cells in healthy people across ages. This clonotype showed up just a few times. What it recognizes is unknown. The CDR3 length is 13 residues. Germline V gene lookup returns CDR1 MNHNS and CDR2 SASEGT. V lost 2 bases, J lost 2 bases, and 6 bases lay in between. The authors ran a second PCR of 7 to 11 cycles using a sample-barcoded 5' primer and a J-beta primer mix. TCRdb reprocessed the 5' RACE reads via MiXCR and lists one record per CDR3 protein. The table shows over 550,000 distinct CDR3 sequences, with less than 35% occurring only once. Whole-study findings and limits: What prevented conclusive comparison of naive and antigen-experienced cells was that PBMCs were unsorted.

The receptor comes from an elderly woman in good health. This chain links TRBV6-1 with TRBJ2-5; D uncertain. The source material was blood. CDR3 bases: TGTGCCAGCAGTGAACAGAAACAAGAGACCCAGTACTTC. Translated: CASSEQKQETQYF.